Given below is one T cell receptor beta chain in context. CDR1 and CDR2 (germline): SGDLS, YYNGEE. The V and J ends lost 0 bases and 6 bases, in that order; junction bases with no gene match: 7. The CDR3 consists of 16 residues. The entry originates in a study of blood T cell repertoires in COVID-19. As for the study in general: T cells, B-cell-depleted T cells, or PBMCs supplied cDNA or gDNA.

In the original analysis: It was from reference gene primer amplification that nucleated cell counts were estimated. Clones were read by immunoSEQ multiplex PCR, and TCRdb kept only the in-frame ones, dropping some. V, J and clone size derive from that table, while D and trimming were established from the DNA sequence. The sample consists of around 68,000 clones, approximately 91% of them appearing once. The sequenced sample was peripheral blood. The chain is built from TRBV9 and TRBJ2-1, with 9 bases identical to TRBD2. This receptor was identified in a human donor in a cohort sampled during active COVID-19. The CDR3 loop reads CASSVGGGRATNEQFF. The CDR3 bases are TGTGCCAGCAGCGTAGGAGGCGGGAGGGCTACCAATGAGCAGTTCTTC.